A selection of T cell receptor beta chains follows, all from one sample in a study of T-cell memory formation after mild COVID-19. TCRdb re-analysed the 5' RACE reads in MiXCR, keeping a single row per CDR3 protein. This table has approximately 350,000 distinct CDR3 sequences, around an eighth appearing once. The sample was PBMCs or a T cell subset sorted from them (not recorded which). Source of these receptors: a man aged 18 to 30 who had mild COVID-19 (a few samples of this study predate the infection). Cell type and time point are not known. Both conserved end residues are trimmed from each CDR3. Size tells how often a clone was seen (once, few, many) or the class of an expanded clone, and some rows leave it out.

V	J	size	CDR3
TRBV5-1	TRBJ1-4	-	ASSGGGTEDEKLF
TRBV10-3	TRBJ2-3	many	AIRAVSGNTDTQY
TRBV5-4	TRBJ2-1	few	ASSQGQEYNEQF
TRBV19	TRBJ2-3	-	ASGRRGTDTQY
TRBV20-1	TRBJ2-5	-	SAKTTSQETQY
TRBV5-1	TRBJ2-3	many	ASMRGPSTDTQY
TRBV20-1	TRBJ1-5	many	SATQGGQPQH
TRBV5-1	TRBJ2-4	-	ASSLGQGAGKNIQY
TRBV4-1	TRBJ1-1	-	ASSPGGDGLGPDTEAF
TRBV4-1	TRBJ2-5	many	ASSPRGDETQY
TRBV6-6	TRBJ2-3	-	ASSYSTGAGPTDTQY
TRBV7-9	TRBJ2-7	-	ASSFWEGPTYEQY
TRBV4-1	TRBJ1-3	-	ASSQVVRTGAHSGNTIY
TRBV20-1	TRBJ1-5	-	SARLRHSNQPQH
TRBV27	TRBJ1-5	few	ASSLLGSEQPQH
TRBV7-8	TRBJ2-2	many	ASSLRATNTGELF
TRBV6-5	TRBJ2-5	-	ASSYSYRGGETQY
TRBV5-5	TRBJ1-2	-	ASSFGRTQNYGYT
TRBV11-2	TRBJ1-6	few	ASSLVRGVNSPLH
TRBV4-3	TRBJ2-4	-	ASSQEGPARDIQY
TRBV12-3/TRBV12-4	TRBJ1-1	few	ASSWHGGATTEAF
TRBV7-2	TRBJ2-3	-	ASSLAPGQLAGDTQY
TRBV9	TRBJ2-3	-	ASSGAAGTGGGADTQY
TRBV29-1	TRBJ1-2	few	SVGGQADGYT
TRBV4-3	TRBJ2-3	-	ASSQDTGTDTQY
TRBV5-4	TRBJ2-5	-	ASSLAGSGMETQY
TRBV5-4	TRBJ2-1	few	ASSFRGSDEQF